These 3 T cell receptor beta chains originate from one sample sequenced in a study of shared T cell receptors in the human thymus. The data were produced by immunoSEQ multiplex PCR, yet TCRdb's version contains in-frame clones alone and is incomplete. Here the sample spans 500,000 to 550,000 clones, about four fifths being singletons. These data were also filed under a second study, of human thymus T cells.

Sequencing was performed on thymocytes. Receptors were obtained from a boy younger than two with a congenital heart defect.

V usage is TRBV29-1 and J usage is TRBJ1-1; D gene unclear. Trimming took off 3 bases at V and 0 bases at J, with 17 bases between the two ends. The CDR3 length is 16 residues. Germline CDR1 and CDR2: SQVTM and ANQGSEA. CDR3 DNA sequence: TGCAGCGTTGATTATATAAGGGAGCGGATGAACACTGAAGCTTTCTTT. Protein product: CSVDYIRERMNTEAFF.

J is TRBJ1-5 and V is TRBV19, with TRBD1 matching 11 bases. This CDR3 comprises 15 residues. V lost 5 bases to trimming and J lost 7 bases; unmatched junction nucleotides: 7. The V gene's germline CDR1 is LNHDA and CDR2 SQIVND (reference sequence). DNA of the CDR3: TGTGCCAGTAGTGACTGGACAGGGGGCCAACAGCCCCAGCATTTT. Translated: CASSDWTGGQQPQHF.

The chain employs TRBV15 and TRBJ2-1, with TRBD2 as a possible D gene (5 bases). With 3 bases removed from V and 4 bases from J, the gap between germline ends came to 7 bases. The CDR3 is made up of 13 amino acids. Germline loops: CDR1 LNHNV, CDR2 YYDKDF (reference sequence). The DNA of the CDR3 is TGTGCCACCAGCAGGGACTGGTACAATGAGCAGTTCTTC. The encoded protein is CATSRDWYNEQFF.